The 19 T cell receptor beta chains presented below share a single source sample, sequenced in a study of a mutant IDH1 vaccine in newly diagnosed glioma. The antigens of these receptors remain unknown. The data were produced by immunoSEQ multiplex PCR, yet TCRdb's version contains in-frame clones alone and is incomplete. The table has tens of thousands of clones, around 80% seen once. Regarding time point: week 5, during vaccination. Vaccination used 300 ug of mutant IDH1 20-mer peptide per dose, with topical imiquimod. The sample consisted of PBMCs, taken from a glioma patient whose treatment included an IDH1 peptide vaccine. The receptors derive from a woman between 45 and 60 years old with glioma.

The chain has TRBV19 and TRBJ2-2; D not resolved. The V end was cut by 3 bases, the J end by 0 bases, with 11 bases between. The CDR3 contains 16 residues. Germline values: CDR1 LNHDA, CDR2 SQIVND (reference sequence). As DNA, the CDR3 is TGTGCCAGTAGTATTTACGGCGTGACGAACACCGGGGAGCTGTTTTTT. Its protein product is CASSIYGVTNTGELFF.

The rearrangement links TRBV19 to TRBJ2-3, with D possibly TRBD2 on 6 matching bases. Trimming took 6 bases from V and 0 from J, leaving 7 bases between them. Germline assignment: CDR1 LNHDA and CDR2 SQIVND (reference sequence). This CDR3 spans 13 amino acids. In DNA, the CDR3 is TGTGCCAGTAGCGGGACTAGCACAGATACGCAGTATTTT. It specifies CASSGTSTDTQYF.

The V gene is TRBV5-4, the J gene TRBJ2-6; D uncertain. Per germline, CDR1 SGHNT and CDR2 YYREEE (reference sequence). This CDR3 is built from 12 residues. Trimming pared 8 bases from V and 2 bases from J, leaving 5 bases between. CDR3 loop: CASSTGANVLTF. The CDR3 nucleotides are TGTGCCAGTTCGACTGGGGCCAACGTCCTGACTTTC.

V is TRBV6-6 and J is TRBJ1-2; D is unclear. The CDR3 has 13 amino acids. Germline V CDR1 and CDR2: MNHNY, SVGAGI (reference sequence). Deletions cut 7 bases from V and 2 bases from J, with 11 bases between. CDR3 in DNA: TGTGCCAGCATCAGAGGGTACAACTATGGCTACACCTTC. It yields the protein CASIRGYNYGYTF.

V and J are TRBV6-4 and TRBJ2-1; D gene uncertain. V was pared by 3 bases and J by 6 bases, with 15 bases between. The CDR3 totals 15 residues. Germline assignment: CDR1 MRHNA and CDR2 SNTAGT. The CDR3 region is CASSDPGRQRNEQFF. As DNA, the CDR3 is TGTGCCAGCAGTGATCCCGGACGTCAACGCAATGAGCAGTTCTTC.

The chain links TRBV5-1 to TRBJ1-6; TRBD1 is a possible D gene (6 bases). CDR1 SGHRS and CDR2 YFSETQ come from the germline V gene. The CDR3 length is 15 residues. V lost 5 bases, J lost 9 bases, and 18 bases lay in between. The CDR3 sequence: CASSRDGTISSPLHF. CDR3 bases: TGCGCCAGCAGTCGGGACGGGACAATCTCTTCACCCCTCCACTTT.

V is TRBV6-5 and J is TRBJ1-4; D uncertain. CDR1 and CDR2 (germline): MNHEY, SVGAGI. The CDR3 contains 15 residues. The ends were cut back, 0 bases at V and 5 bases at J, with 10 bases in the middle. The CDR3: CASSYSRAQNEKLFF. CDR3 DNA: TGTGCCAGCAGTTACTCTCGGGCACAGAATGAAAAACTGTTTTTT.

V is TRBV5-1 and J is TRBJ1-6; D is undetermined. The CDR3 has 15 residues. Germline lookup yields CDR1 SGHRS and CDR2 YFSETQ. Between the trimmed V and J ends, which lost 4 bases and 2 bases, there was a span of 10 bases. The CDR3 DNA reads TGCGCCAGCAGCCTGGAAGGTACCTATAATTCACCCCTCCACTTT. Translation: CASSLEGTYNSPLHF.

The rearrangement links TRBV27 to TRBJ1-1; 7 nucleotides agree with TRBD1. Germline V gene sequence: CDR1 MNHEY, CDR2 SMNVEV (reference sequence). With V trimmed by 3 bases and J by 12 bases, 7 bases remained unmatched. The CDR3 is made up of 12 amino acids. The CDR3 reads CASSFPTGVTFF. As DNA, the CDR3 is TGTGCCAGCAGTTTTCCCACAGGGGTGACTTTCTTT.

The rearrangement uses TRBV19 and TRBJ1-2; no clear D. V lost 7 bases and J 2 bases, leaving 8 bases between the germline ends. The CDR3 covers 12 residues. Looked up from germline, CDR1 is LNHDA and CDR2 is SQIVND (reference sequence). The DNA for the CDR3 is TGTGCCAGTATCCCTGTGAACTATGGCTACACCTTC. Protein: CASIPVNYGYTF.

V gene TRBV7-9 combines with J gene TRBJ1-1, with a weak D call TRBD1 (6 bases). V was clipped by 5 bases and J by 10 bases, with 14 bases between them. The length of the CDR3 is 12 residues. Germline lookup yields CDR1 SEHNR and CDR2 FQNEAQ (reference sequence). The CDR3 sequence is CASSVGTYGAFF. DNA of the CDR3: TGTGCCAGCAGCGTCGGGACATACGGAGCTTTCTTT.

The chain recombines TRBV7-9 with TRBJ2-2, with 7 bases identical to TRBD1. The germline CDR1 and CDR2 sequences are SEHNR and FQNEAQ (reference sequence). The CDR3 covers 18 residues. The trim removed 5 bases at V and 4 bases at J, leaving 16 bases unmatched. The CDR3 nucleotides are TGTGCCAGCAGCCCAAGGGGTTTTGGGACAGTGACCACCGGGGAGCTGTTTTTT. Amino acids: CASSPRGFGTVTTGELFF.

The rearrangement uses TRBV2 and TRBJ2-7, with TRBD1 matching over 9 bases. The CDR3 loop spans 16 amino acids. The ends lost 6 bases at V and 4 bases at J; junction bases unmatched: 13. Germline CDR1 and CDR2: SNHLY and FYNNEI. CDR3 nucleotide sequence: TGTGCCAGCAGGAAGGATTGGGGGACAGGGATTTACGAGCAGTACTTC. Its protein product is CASRKDWGTGIYEQYF.

V gene TRBV4-1 combines with J gene TRBJ2-7; 9 bases line up with TRBD1. V dropped 5 bases and J dropped 2; count of bases not matched to a gene: 22. Germline assignment: CDR1 MGHRA and CDR2 YSYEKL. The CDR3 covers 20 residues. CDR3 bases: TGCGCCAGCAGCTTGCGGGACAGGGACTCCCGGGACACTTTGACCTACGAGCAGTACTTC. The encoded protein is CASSLRDRDSRDTLTYEQYF.

This chain links TRBV6-5 with TRBJ1-5; D is ambiguous. The CDR3 totals 13 residues. From germline, CDR1 is MNHEY and CDR2 SVGAGI. Trimming pared 7 bases from V and 0 bases from J, leaving 7 bases between. CDR3 sequence: CASKAYSNQPQHF. DNA of the CDR3: TGTGCCAGCAAGGCGTATAGCAATCAGCCCCAGCATTTT.

This clone has only a few counts. The chain uses TRBV2 and TRBJ2-3; D uncertain. Trimming left V 3 bases short and J 0 bases short, with 10 bases between. The CDR3 has 15 amino acids. CDR1 is SNHLY and CDR2 is FYNNEI in the germline V gene. The CDR3 protein is CASSDGDSSTDTQYF. As DNA, the CDR3 is TGTGCCAGCAGTGACGGCGACTCTAGCACAGATACGCAGTATTTT.

V usage is TRBV5-1 and J usage is TRBJ2-1; 13 nucleotides align to TRBD2. This CDR3 has 15 residues. The V gene's germline CDR1 is SGHRS and CDR2 YFSETQ. The V and J ends lost 6 bases and 4 bases, in that order; junction bases with no gene match: 4. The CDR3 loop reads CASKLAGGRYNEQFF. DNA for the CDR3: TGCGCCAGCAAACTAGCGGGGGGGAGATACAATGAGCAGTTCTTC.

The rearrangement uses TRBV4-2 and TRBJ2-7; D is unresolved. With 0 bases removed from V and 3 bases from J, the gap between germline ends came to 12 bases. The CDR3 runs 15 residues. CDR1 is LGHNA, CDR2 YNFKEQ, per germline. CDR3 residues: CASSQEAAGLYEQYF. CDR3 coding DNA: TGTGCCAGCAGCCAAGAAGCCGCAGGCCTCTACGAGCAGTACTTC.

The chain employs TRBV11-1 and TRBJ1-1; 7 nucleotides align to TRBD1. The V gene's germline CDR1 is SGHAT and CDR2 FQDESV (reference sequence). The CDR3 spans 18 residues. V shed 5 bases and J 7 bases; nucleotides not matched to a gene: 22. The chain's CDR3 is CASSPGDRGTEQEGEAFF. The CDR3 coding sequence is TGTGCCAGCAGCCCAGGGGACAGAGGAACGGAACAGGAAGGTGAAGCTTTCTTT. The variable domain in full, completed from reference TRBV11-1 and TRBJ1-1, reads EAEVAQSPRYKITEKSQAVAFWCDPISGHATLYWYRQILGQGPELLVQFQDESVVDDSQLPKDRFSAERLKGVDSTLKIQPAELGDSAMYLCASSPGDRGTEQEGEAFFGQGTRLTVV.